This record looks at one TCR beta chain sequence and its context. These data come from a study of blood T cell repertoires in COVID-19. TCRdb keeps only in-frame clones here, not all; method: immunoSEQ multiplex PCR. The sample records 190,000 or so clones, roughly 90% being singletons. Trimming left V 5 bases short and J 2 bases short, with 16 bases between. The CDR3 covers 16 residues. Germline CDR1 and CDR2: SEHNR and FQNEAQ (reference sequence). This chain links TRBV7-9 with TRBJ1-3; possibly TRBD1 for D (6 bases). The sample taken for sequencing was PBMCs or T cells enriched from blood (not recorded which). This receptor was obtained from a woman younger than 35 who had recovered from COVID-19. The CDR3 region is CASSPPRAGAGNTIYF. The DNA of the CDR3 is TGTGCCAGCAGCCCCCCCCGGGCAGGGGCTGGAAACACCATATATTTT.